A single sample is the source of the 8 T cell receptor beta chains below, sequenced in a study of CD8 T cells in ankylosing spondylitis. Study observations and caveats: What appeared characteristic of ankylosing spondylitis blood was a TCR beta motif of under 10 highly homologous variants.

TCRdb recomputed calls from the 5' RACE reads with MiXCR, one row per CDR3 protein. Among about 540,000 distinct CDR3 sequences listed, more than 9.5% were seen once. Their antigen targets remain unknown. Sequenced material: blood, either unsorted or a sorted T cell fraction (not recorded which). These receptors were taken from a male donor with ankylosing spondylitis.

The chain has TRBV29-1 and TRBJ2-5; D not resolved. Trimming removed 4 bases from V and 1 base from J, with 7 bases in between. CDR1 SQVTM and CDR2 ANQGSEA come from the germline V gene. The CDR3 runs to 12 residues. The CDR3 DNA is TGCAGCGTTGTAAAGGTCCAAGAGACCCAGTACTTC. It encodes CSVVKVQETQYF.

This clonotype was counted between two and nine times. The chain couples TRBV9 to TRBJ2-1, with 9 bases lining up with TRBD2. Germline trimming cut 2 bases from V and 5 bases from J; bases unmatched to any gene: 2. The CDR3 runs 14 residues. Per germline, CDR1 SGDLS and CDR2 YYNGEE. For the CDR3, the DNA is TGTGCCAGCAGCGTTAGCGGGAGTCACAATGAGCAGTTCTTC. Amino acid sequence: CASSVSGSHNEQFF.

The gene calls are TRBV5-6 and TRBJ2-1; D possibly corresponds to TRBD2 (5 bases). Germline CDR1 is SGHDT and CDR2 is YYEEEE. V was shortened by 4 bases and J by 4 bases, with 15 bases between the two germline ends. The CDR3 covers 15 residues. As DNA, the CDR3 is TGTGCCAGCAGCGTCACCCTGCAGCGGTACAATGAGCAGTTCTTC. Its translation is CASSVTLQRYNEQFF.

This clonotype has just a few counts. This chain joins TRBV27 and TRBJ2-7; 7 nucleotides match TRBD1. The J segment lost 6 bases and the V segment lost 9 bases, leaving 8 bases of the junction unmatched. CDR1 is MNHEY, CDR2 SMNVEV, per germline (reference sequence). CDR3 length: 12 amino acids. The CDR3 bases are TGTGCCAGTTGGACAGGTGGCAGCGAGCAGTACTTC. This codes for CASWTGGSEQYF.

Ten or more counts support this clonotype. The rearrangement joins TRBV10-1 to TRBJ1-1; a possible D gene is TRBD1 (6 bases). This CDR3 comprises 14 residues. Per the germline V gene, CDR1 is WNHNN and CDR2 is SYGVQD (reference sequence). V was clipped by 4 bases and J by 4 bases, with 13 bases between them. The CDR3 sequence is CASSGTARGTEAFF. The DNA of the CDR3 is TGCGCCAGCAGTGGGACAGCCCGAGGCACTGAAGCTTTCTTT.

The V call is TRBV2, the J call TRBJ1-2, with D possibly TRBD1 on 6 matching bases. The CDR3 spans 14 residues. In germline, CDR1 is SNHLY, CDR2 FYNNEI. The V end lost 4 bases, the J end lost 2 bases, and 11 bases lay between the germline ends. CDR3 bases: TGTGCCAGCAGTGCAGAAACAGGGAACTATGGCTACACCTTC. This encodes CASSAETGNYGYTF.

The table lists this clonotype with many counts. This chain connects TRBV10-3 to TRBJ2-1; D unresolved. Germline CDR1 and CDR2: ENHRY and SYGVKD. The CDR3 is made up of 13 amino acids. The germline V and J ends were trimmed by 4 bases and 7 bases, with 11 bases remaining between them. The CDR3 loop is CAISVAPLNEQFF. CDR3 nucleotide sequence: TGTGCCATCAGTGTAGCCCCACTTAATGAGCAGTTCTTC.

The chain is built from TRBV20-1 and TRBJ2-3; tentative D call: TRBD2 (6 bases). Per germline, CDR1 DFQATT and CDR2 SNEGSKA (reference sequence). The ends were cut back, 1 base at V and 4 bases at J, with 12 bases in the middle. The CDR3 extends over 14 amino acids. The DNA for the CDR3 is TGCAGTGCTAGAGTTGGGAGGAGCGCAGATACGCAGTATTTT. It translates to CSARVGRSADTQYF.